Below, 3 T cell receptor beta chains from the same sample are listed, as sequenced in a study of glioma-infiltrating T cells after dendritic cell vaccination. Sequencing used immunoSEQ multiplex PCR; TCRdb keeps in-frame clones, though not all of them. The sample gives roughly 47,000 clones, 85% to 90% of which show up once; roughly 11% is in the top ten. Sequences were derived from blood, sampled before dendritic cell vaccination. Every receptor here comes from a human donor with glioblastoma.

This sequence joins TRBV11-2 and TRBJ1-5, with TRBD1 matching over 9 bases. The germline V gene has CDR1 SGHAT and CDR2 FQNNGV. The CDR3 extends over 14 amino acids. The junction had 4 bases not matched to a gene; V was cut back by 5 bases and J by 5 bases. CDR3 protein: CASSRRDRDQPQHF. The CDR3 DNA is TGTGCCAGCAGCCGCCGGGACAGGGATCAGCCCCAGCATTTT.

V gene TRBV4-3 combines with J gene TRBJ2-3; 7 bases map to TRBD2. The CDR3 has 14 residues. Trimming removed 0 bases from V and 9 bases from J; junction bases left unmatched: 6. From germline, CDR1 is LGHNA and CDR2 YSLEER. The CDR3 loop is CASSQDAGGRTQYF. DNA of the CDR3: TGCGCCAGCAGCCAAGATGCCGGCGGGAGAACGCAGTATTTT.

This clone has only one observation. The chain employs TRBV4-1 and TRBJ1-4; D gene unclear. CDR1 and CDR2 (germline): MGHRA, YSYEKL. This CDR3 contains 14 residues. Trimming pared 0 bases from V and 7 bases from J, leaving 9 bases between. The CDR3, as DNA: TGCGCCAGCAGCCAAGAAGGCCGGGGTGAAAAACTGTTTTTT. As protein: CASSQEGRGEKLFF.